A single T cell receptor beta chain is shown here with its context. These data are taken from a study of blood T cell repertoires in COVID-19. Study background: Donors in the United States, Italy and Spain gave samples during acute or convalescent COVID-19.

Patients of the Seattle cohort, enrolled during active infection, were followed longitudinally. Original handling: It was from reference gene primer amplification that nucleated cell counts were estimated. Measured with immunoSEQ multiplex PCR; TCRdb has only the in-frame clones, and not every one. D and trimming were read from the DNA, whereas the V and J calls and clone size are those reported in that table. The data show some 360,000 clones, with approximately 89% seen just once and about 2.3% held by the top ten. Trimming cost V 0 bases and J 15 bases, with 18 bases left between them. This CDR3 is 14 amino acids long. Per germline, CDR1 LGHNA and CDR2 YNFKEQ.

The TCR was taken from a woman in her sixties or seventies with COVID-19, enrolled during active disease. V usage is TRBV4-2 and J usage is TRBJ2-1, with a tentative D call TRBD2 (6 bases). The sequenced material came from peripheral blood. The CDR3 nucleotides are TGTGCCAGCAGCCAAGATCGAAGCGGGCCCCGGTGGTTCTTC. Amino acids: CASSQDRSGPRWFF.